The 20 T cell receptor beta chains reported below all come from one sample, sequenced in a study of blood T cell repertoires in COVID-19. Method: immunoSEQ multiplex PCR; TCRdb's copy keeps in-frame clones and lacks some. The sample contains 130,000 or so clones, 82% of which appear only once. The sample consisted of peripheral blood. The receptors here all came from an older woman with acute or convalescent COVID-19.

This chain connects TRBV5-1 to TRBJ2-2; D call uncertain. The CDR3 spans 16 residues. Per the germline V gene, CDR1 is SGHRS and CDR2 is YFSETQ. V gave up 0 bases and J gave up 0 bases, with 9 bases separating them. The CDR3: CASSLVPAANTGELFF. Here the CDR3 DNA reads TGCGCCAGCAGCTTGGTTCCGGCGGCGAACACCGGGGAGCTGTTTTTT.

In DNA, the CDR3 is TGTGCCAGCAGCCTAGTCAGCGGGGGGCCCTACGAGCAGTACTTC. Protein sequence: CASSLVSGGPYEQYF. The rearrangement links TRBV7-2 to TRBJ2-7; TRBD2 matches at 9 bases. V was clipped by 5 bases and J by 2 bases; unmatched bases: 7. The CDR3 is made up of 15 amino acids. Germline CDR1 SGHTA, CDR2 FQGNSA.

The chain links TRBV2 to TRBJ1-3; the match to TRBD1 covers 8 bases. CDR1 and CDR2 from the germline V gene are SNHLY and FYNNEI. CDR3 length equals 14 residues. J lost 0 bases, V lost 6 bases, and 1 base had no gene match. For the CDR3, the DNA is TGTGCCAGCAGGGGACAGGTCTCTGGAAACACCATATATTTT. It translates to CASRGQVSGNTIYF. The variable domain in full, with the rest retrieved from reference TRBV2 and TRBJ1-3, is EPEVTQTPSHQVTQMGQEVILRCVPISNHLYFYWYRQILGQKVEFLVSFYNNEISEKSEIFDDQFSVERPDGSNFTLKIRSTKLEDSAMYFCASRGQVSGNTIYFGEGSWLTVV.

The chain recombines TRBV5-4 with TRBJ2-1; weak D call: TRBD2 (7 bases). Germline lookup yields CDR1 SGHNT and CDR2 YYREEE (reference sequence). Trimming left V 2 bases short and J 8 bases short, with 14 bases between. CDR3 length equals 14 residues. The CDR3 DNA is TGTGCCAGCAGCTTTTGGGGGGGCAGAGATGAGCAGTTCTTC. Its translation: CASSFWGGRDEQFF.

The chain uses TRBV19 and TRBJ1-1, with 12 bases fitting TRBD1. V was clipped by 6 bases and J by 5 bases; unmatched bases: 7. The CDR3 has 15 amino acids. Germline V CDR1 and CDR2: LNHDA, SQIVND (reference sequence). DNA for the CDR3: TGTGCCAGTAGGCGGGACAGGGGGCGCGGTACTGAAGCTTTCTTT. It encodes CASRRDRGRGTEAFF.

Comment on this clone: At one end the junction does not follow the germline gene, possibly because of a read error. Other DNA sequences within the sample encode an identical CDR3. CDR3 DNA: TGTGCCAGCAGCAAAGGGGACAGGGTATGGACTGAAGCCTTCTTT. It codes for CASSKGDRVWTEAFF. This chain links TRBV3-1 (or the pseudogene TRBV3-2) with TRBJ1-1, with 9 bases that match TRBD1. CDR1 LGHDT and CDR2 YNNKEL come from the germline V gene (reference sequence). This CDR3 is 15 amino acids long.

The V gene is TRBV4-2, the J gene TRBJ2-3; 7 positions agree with TRBD2. The CDR3 is 14 residues long. Germline V lookup: CDR1 LGHNA, CDR2 YNFKEQ. With 4 bases clipped from V and 4 bases from J, the junction kept 5 bases outside the gene matches. The CDR3: CASSLGRGADTQYF. The CDR3 nucleotides are TGTGCCAGCAGCCTCGGTCGGGGGGCAGATACGCAGTATTTT.

This chain links TRBV29-1 with TRBJ1-1, with D perhaps TRBD1 (6 bases). This CDR3 contains 13 residues. The V and J ends lost 6 bases and 1 base respectively, with 12 bases between them. Germline V gene data show CDR1 as SQVTM and CDR2 as ANQGSEA. CDR3 bases: TGCAGCGTGCACAGGGACCAGAACACTGAAGCTTTCTTT. Protein sequence: CSVHRDQNTEAFF.

The chain joins TRBV19 to TRBJ2-7, with D unresolved. The CDR3 extends over 13 amino acids. Germline V gives CDR1 LNHDA, CDR2 SQIVND (reference sequence). V was cut by 5 bases and J by 3 bases, with 11 bases left in between. The CDR3 nucleotides are TGTGCCAGTAGTTTAGGGCCCCACTACGAGCAGTACTTC. Protein sequence: CASSLGPHYEQYF.

The J gene is TRBJ1-2, the V gene TRBV7-2; D call uncertain. Germline V gene data show CDR1 as SGHTA and CDR2 as FQGNSA. The CDR3 is 13 amino acids. Between the trimmed V and J ends, which lost 1 base and 5 bases, there was a span of 8 bases. This CDR3 is CASSLVGSYGYTF. CDR3 in DNA: TGTGCCAGCAGCTTAGTCGGGTCGTATGGCTACACCTTC.

The table lists this clone with a count of one. CDR3 in amino acids: CASSLIPPGETQYF. The CDR3 region has the DNA TGTGCCAGCAGCTTAATCCCCCCGGGAGAGACCCAGTACTTC. The chain combines TRBV7-2 with TRBJ2-5; unclear D gene. The germline V gene encodes CDR1 SGHTA and CDR2 FQGNSA. The ends were cut back, 2 bases at V and 4 bases at J, with 11 bases in the middle. The CDR3 consists of 14 residues.

The CDR3 bases are TGTGCCACCCAAAGATCCGGGGTCGGGGAAGCTTTCTTT. Translation: CATQRSGVGEAFF. V and J are TRBV3-1 (or the pseudogene TRBV3-2) and TRBJ1-1, with D uncertain. Looked up from germline, CDR1 is LGHDT and CDR2 is YNNKEL (reference sequence). The CDR3 has 13 residues. Trimming removed 10 bases at V and 8 bases at J, with 20 bases between.

This clone occurred once. This chain uses TRBV7-2 with TRBJ2-7; TRBD1 matches 7 bases. This CDR3 contains 13 residues. V was pared by 2 bases and J by 6 bases, with 4 bases of the junction left unmatched. Germline V gene data show CDR1 as SGHTA and CDR2 as FQGNSA. CDR3 sequence: CASSLKQGFEQYV. The DNA for the CDR3 is TGTGCCAGCAGCTTAAAACAGGGGTTCGAGCAGTACGTC.

V is TRBV6-1 and J is TRBJ2-3, with TRBD2 identical over 8 bases. V was pared by 4 bases and J by 3 bases, with 12 bases of the junction left unmatched. This CDR3 comprises 17 residues. Germline loops: CDR1 MNHNS, CDR2 SASEGT. The CDR3 DNA reads TGTGCCAGCAGTGGCCAGTCTCAAGCGGGGGAGACAGATACGCAGTATTTT. It translates to CASSGQSQAGETDTQYF.

The genes are TRBV10-3 and TRBJ1-2; 7 nucleotides match TRBD1. V trimming: 9 bases; J trimming: 2 bases; junction bases outside the gene matches: 6. Germline lookup yields CDR1 ENHRY and CDR2 SYGVKD. This CDR3 contains 13 residues. The CDR3, as DNA: TGTGCCATAAACAGGGGTCAGAACTATGGCTACACCTTC. It is translated as CAINRGQNYGYTF.

V gene TRBV25-1 combines with J gene TRBJ1-4; possibly TRBD1 for D (5 bases). V lost 4 bases and J 2 bases, leaving 8 bases between the germline ends. The CDR3 extends over 14 amino acids. Germline assignment: CDR1 MGHDK and CDR2 SYGVNS. The CDR3 is CASSAAGTNEKLFF. The CDR3 DNA sequence: TGTGCCAGCAGTGCGGCAGGGACTAATGAAAAACTGTTTTTT. The full variable domain, in which reference TRBV25-1 and TRBJ1-4 provide the parts outside the CDR3, is EADIYQTPRYLVIGTGKKITLECSQTMGHDKMYWYQQDPGMELHLIHYSYGVNSTEKGDLSSESTVSRIRTEHFPLTLESARPSHTSQYLCASSAAGTNEKLFFGSGTQLSVL.

The chain carries TRBV7-9 and TRBJ1-1; 7 nucleotides match TRBD1. V gave up 3 bases and J gave up 11 bases; unmatched junction bases: 6. CDR3 length: 12 residues. The germline V gene has CDR1 SEHNR and CDR2 FQNEAQ (reference sequence). The CDR3 sequence: CASSLNDRAAFF. The CDR3 DNA reads TGTGCCAGCAGCTTGAATGACAGGGCGGCTTTCTTT.

The chain couples TRBV19 to TRBJ1-2; the D gene is possibly TRBD1 (5 bases). Trimming took 2 bases from V and 5 from J, leaving 15 bases between them. Germline V lookup: CDR1 LNHDA, CDR2 SQIVND (reference sequence). CDR3 size: 15 residues. CDR3 protein: CASSISGAGRYGYTF. The CDR3 DNA reads as TGTGCCAGTAGTATAAGTGGGGCGGGACGGTATGGCTACACCTTC.

The V and J genes are TRBV5-1 and TRBJ1-2; possible D gene TRBD1, 5 bases. The CDR3 totals 15 residues. Germline CDR1 SGHRS, CDR2 YFSETQ. V lost 7 bases, J lost 8 bases, and 24 bases lay in between. CDR3 loop: CASANHNGGQGGYTF. CDR3 coding DNA: TGCGCCAGCGCAAACCACAATGGAGGGCAGGGCGGCTACACCTTC.

CDR3 DNA sequence: TGTGCCTGGGAGACCGGGACAGGGGTGTTCGGGGCCAACGTCCTGACTTTC. It yields the protein CAWETGTGVFGANVLTF. The chain couples TRBV30 to TRBJ2-6, with 10 bases that match TRBD1. From germline, CDR1 is GTSNPN and CDR2 SVGIG (reference sequence). This CDR3 has 17 amino acids. Trimming took 5 bases from V and 4 from J; bases not matched to a gene: 11.